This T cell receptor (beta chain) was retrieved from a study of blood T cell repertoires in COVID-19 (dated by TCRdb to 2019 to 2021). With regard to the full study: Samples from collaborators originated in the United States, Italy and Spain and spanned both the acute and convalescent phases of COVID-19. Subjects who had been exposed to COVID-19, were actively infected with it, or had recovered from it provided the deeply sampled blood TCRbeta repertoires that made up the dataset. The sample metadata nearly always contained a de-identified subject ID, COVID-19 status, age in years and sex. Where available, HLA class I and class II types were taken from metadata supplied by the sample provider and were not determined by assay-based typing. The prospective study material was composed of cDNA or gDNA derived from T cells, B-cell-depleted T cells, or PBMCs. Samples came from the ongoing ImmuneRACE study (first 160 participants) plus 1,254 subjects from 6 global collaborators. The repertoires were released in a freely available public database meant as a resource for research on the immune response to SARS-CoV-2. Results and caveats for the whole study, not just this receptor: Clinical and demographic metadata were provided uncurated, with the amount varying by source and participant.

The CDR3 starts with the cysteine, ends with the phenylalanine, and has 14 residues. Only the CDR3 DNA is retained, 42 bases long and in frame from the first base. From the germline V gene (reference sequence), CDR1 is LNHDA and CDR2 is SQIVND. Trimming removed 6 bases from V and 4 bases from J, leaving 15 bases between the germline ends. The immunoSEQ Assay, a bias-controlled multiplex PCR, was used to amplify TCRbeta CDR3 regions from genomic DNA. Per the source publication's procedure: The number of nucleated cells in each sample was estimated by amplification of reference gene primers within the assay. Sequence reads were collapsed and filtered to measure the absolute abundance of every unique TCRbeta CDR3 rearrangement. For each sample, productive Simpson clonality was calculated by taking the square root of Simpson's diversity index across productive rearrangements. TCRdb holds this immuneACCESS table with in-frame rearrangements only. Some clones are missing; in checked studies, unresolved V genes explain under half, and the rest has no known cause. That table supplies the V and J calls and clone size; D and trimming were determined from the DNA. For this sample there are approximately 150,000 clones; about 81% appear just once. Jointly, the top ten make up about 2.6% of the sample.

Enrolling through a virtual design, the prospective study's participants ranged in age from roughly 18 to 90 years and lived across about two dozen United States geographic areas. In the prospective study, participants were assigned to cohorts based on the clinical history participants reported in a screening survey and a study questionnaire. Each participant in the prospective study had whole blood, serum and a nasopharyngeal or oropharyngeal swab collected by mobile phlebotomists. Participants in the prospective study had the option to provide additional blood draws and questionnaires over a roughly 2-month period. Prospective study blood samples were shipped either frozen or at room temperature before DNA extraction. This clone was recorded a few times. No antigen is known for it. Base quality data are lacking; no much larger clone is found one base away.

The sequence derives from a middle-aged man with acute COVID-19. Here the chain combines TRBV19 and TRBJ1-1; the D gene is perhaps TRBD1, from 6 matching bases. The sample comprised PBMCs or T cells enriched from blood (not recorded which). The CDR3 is CASRGGQAVTEAFF. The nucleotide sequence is TGTGCCAGTAGGGGGGGGCAGGCCGTCACTGAAGCTTTCTTT.